Following are 5 T cell receptor beta chains from one sample sequenced in a study of T cell clusters in autoimmune cytopenias. TRB was amplified from about 250 ng of peripheral blood genomic DNA per sample. Multiplex touch-down PCR amplified TRB using TRB-A and TRB-B pools in one tube. From its re-call of the multiplex PCR reads, TCRdb lists each CDR3 protein once, without DNA. In total, the table holds about 7,000 distinct CDR3 sequences. The sample was also reused in another study, on T cell repertoires in aging, cancer and after chemotherapy.

Material: peripheral blood. Receptor source: a human donor in good health.

This clonotype counts as medium-sized by frequency. V is TRBV30 and J is TRBJ1-3; the TCRdb D gene call, TRBD1, has no DNA to confirm it. CDR3 size: 15 residues. CDR1 and CDR2 (germline): GTSNPN, SVGIG (reference sequence). The CDR3 protein is CAWSAGASSGNTIYF.

The chain combines TRBV10-3 with TRBJ1-6. Germline V gives CDR1 ENHRY, CDR2 SYGVKD. CDR3 size: 14 residues. CDR3 residues: CATHREGEGAPLHF.

The chain links TRBV5-4 to TRBJ2-1; TCRdb's D call of TRBD2 is untestable without DNA. CDR3 length: 16 amino acids. Per the germline V gene, CDR1 is SGHNT and CDR2 is YYREEE (reference sequence). The chain's CDR3 is CASSLLTSGPTNEQFF.

Here the CDR3 reads CAISTDRTGTEAFF. The chain combines TRBV10-3 with TRBJ1-1; without DNA, the TCRdb call of TRBD1 cannot be checked. CDR1 and CDR2 (germline): ENHRY, SYGVKD. The CDR3 runs 14 residues.

V is TRBV5-4 and J is TRBJ2-4. Per the germline V gene, CDR1 is SGHNT and CDR2 is YYREEE (reference sequence). The CDR3 loop spans 15 amino acids. The CDR3 spells CASSLEAGVSNIQYF.